This T cell receptor beta chain was identified during a study of technical replicates of blood from a handful of donors. Per germline, CDR1 SQVTM and CDR2 ANQGSEA. The V end lost 4 bases, the J end lost 6 bases, and 12 bases lay between the germline ends. This CDR3 has 13 residues. Some clones are missing from TCRdb's copy, which holds only in-frame ones; the method was immunoSEQ multiplex PCR. The sample contains more than 90,000 clones, approximately 95% of which appear only once. This TCR was recovered from a human donor in good health. Sequencing used T cells isolated from PBMCs. The V gene is TRBV29-1, the J gene TRBJ2-2; D perhaps matches TRBD1 (7 bases). CDR3 bases: TGCAGCGTTGGACAGGGAGGCGCCGGGGAGCTGTTTTTT. It codes for CSVGQGGAGELFF.